Below are 5 T cell receptor beta chains sequenced from a single sample in a study of cytomegalovirus exposure and HLA in healthy donors. 60 Vbeta and 13 Jbeta primers were used in PCR. Repertoires were generated with immunoSEQ multiplex PCR, while TCRdb's copy carries only in-frame clones and drops some. Here the sample spans around 99,000 clones, 77% being singletons. Sequencing input: PBMCs. The receptors come from a male donor in good health and CMV-seronegative.

This clone turned up a few times. The CDR3 region is CASLATSGSADTQYF. In nucleotides, the CDR3 is TGTGCCAGCCTGGCGACTAGCGGGAGCGCAGATACGCAGTATTTT. V is TRBV6-1 and J is TRBJ2-3; 12 bases match TRBD2. This CDR3 has 15 residues. Germline V gene data show CDR1 as MNHNS and CDR2 as SASEGT. Trimming cost V 8 bases and J 4 bases; bases outside gene matches: 7.

The rearrangement uses TRBV27 and TRBJ1-1, with 9 positions matching TRBD1. This CDR3 is built from 14 residues. V was pared by 6 bases and J by 4 bases, with 6 bases of the junction left unmatched. The V gene's germline CDR1 is MNHEY and CDR2 SMNVEV (reference sequence). The CDR3 reads CASSYYRGPTEAFF. In DNA, the CDR3 is TGTGCCAGCAGCTACTACAGGGGGCCCACTGAAGCTTTCTTT.

The chain has TRBV28 and TRBJ1-2; D gene unclear. The CDR3 covers 13 residues. The V end was cut by 2 bases, the J end by 3 bases, with 7 bases between. CDR1 and CDR2 from the germline V gene are MDHEN and SYDVKM. The CDR3 loop reads CASSLKSYYGYTF. CDR3 DNA: TGTGCCAGCAGTTTAAAAAGCTACTATGGCTACACCTTC.

CDR3 sequence (DNA): TGCGCCAGCAGCCCCGGACTTCTGGCCGGGACCCAGTACTTC. This gives the protein CASSPGLLAGTQYF. J is TRBJ2-5 and V is TRBV5-1, with D maybe TRBD2 (5 bases). This CDR3 is built from 14 residues. V lost 4 bases, J lost 7 bases, and 17 bases lay in between. Germline CDR1 is SGHRS and CDR2 is YFSETQ. The whole variable domain, filled in from reference TRBV5-1 and TRBJ2-5, reads KAGVTQTPRYLIKTRGQQVTLSCSPISGHRSVSWYQQTPGQGLQFLFEYFSETQRNKGNFPGRFSGRQFSNSRSEMNVSTLELGDSALYLCASSPGLLAGTQYFGPGTRLLVL.

This clone was recorded once. This chain links TRBV4-1 with TRBJ2-7, with 7 bases that match TRBD2. The CDR3 contains 16 residues. Germline V gene sequence: CDR1 MGHRA, CDR2 YSYEKL. V was pared by 3 bases and J by 1 base, with 9 bases of the junction left unmatched. The CDR3 reads CASSHSPGGGSYEQYF. The CDR3, as DNA: TGCGCCAGCAGCCATTCCCCGGGAGGCGGATCCTACGAGCAGTACTTC.